These 20 T cell receptor beta chains were all obtained from the same sample, sequenced in a study of CD8 T cells in Susac syndrome. With random hexamers, roughly 0.5 to 1 ug RNA was reverse transcribed. TCRdb independently ran MiXCR on the immunoSEQ multiplex PCR reads; one entry per CDR3 protein. The repertoire has more than 200,000 distinct CDR3 sequences, around 90% of them found once; the top ten carry around 0.15%. Material: CD8+ T cells from PBMCs. These receptor sequences come from a human donor with multiple sclerosis.

The V call is TRBV9, the J call TRBJ2-5; maybe TRBD2 (5 bases). V was clipped by 3 bases and J by 2 bases, with 17 bases between them. CDR3 length: 16 residues. Germline values: CDR1 SGDLS, CDR2 YYNGEE. In nucleotides, the CDR3 is TGTGCCAGCAGCGAAGGCAGCGAGGGAGTACAAGAGACCCAGTACTTC. This codes for CASSEGSEGVQETQYF.

J is TRBJ2-3 and V is TRBV13; perhaps D is TRBD1 or TRBD2 (7 bases each). The V gene lost 5 bases and the J gene lost 4 bases, with 16 bases spanning the gap. Germline loops: CDR1 PRHDT, CDR2 FYEKMQ (reference sequence). The length of the CDR3 is 15 residues. The CDR3 DNA sequence: TGTGCCAGCAGCCGAGACAGGGAGGGAGCAGATACGCAGTATTTT. Protein: CASSRDREGADTQYF.

The V call is TRBV19, the J call TRBJ2-1, with 9 bases that match TRBD1. Germline V gene data show CDR1 as LNHDA and CDR2 as SQIVND (reference sequence). This CDR3 has 12 amino acids. With 10 bases clipped from V and 8 bases from J, the junction kept 6 bases outside the gene matches. As DNA, the CDR3 is TGTGCCACTTCACAGGGGGCGCATGAGCAGTTCTTC. Encoded protein: CATSQGAHEQFF.

The chain joins TRBV30 to TRBJ2-7; D is possibly TRBD1 (6 bases). V dropped 1 base and J dropped 2 bases, with 9 bases sitting between them. This CDR3 spans 13 amino acids. Germline lookup yields CDR1 GTSNPN and CDR2 SVGIG (reference sequence). The CDR3 DNA reads TGTGCCTGGAGTGCCACAGGGACCTACGAGCAGTACTTC. Encoded protein: CAWSATGTYEQYF. The complete variable domain, with remaining parts taken from reference TRBV30 and TRBJ2-7, reads SQTIHQWPATLVQPVGSPLSLECTVEGTSNPNLYWYRQAAGRGLQLLFYSVGIGQISSEVPQNLSASRPQDRQFILSSKKLLLSDSGFYLCAWSATGTYEQYFGPGTRLTVT.

The V call is TRBV12-3 or TRBV12-4, the J call TRBJ1-2, with D uncertain. Trimming removed 2 bases from V and 8 bases from J, with 15 bases in between. The CDR3 is 14 amino acids. The CDR3 nucleotides read TGTGCCAGCAGTTTAAGGTTTTGGGTGGACGGCTACACCTTC. Translating it yields CASSLRFWVDGYTF.

The chain recombines TRBV13 with TRBJ2-2; 13 nucleotides line up with TRBD2. The CDR3 covers 20 residues. V gave up 4 bases and J gave up 1 base; unmatched junction bases: 12. Germline V lookup: CDR1 PRHDT, CDR2 FYEKMQ (reference sequence). The CDR3 is CASSSHDVTSGGQNTGELFF. The CDR3 bases are TGTGCCAGCAGCTCCCACGACGTGACTAGCGGGGGGCAGAACACCGGGGAGCTGTTTTTT.

The chain combines TRBV24-1 with TRBJ2-1; D might be TRBD1 (5 bases). Trimming left V 5 bases short and J 9 bases short, with 13 bases between. The CDR3 sequence is 13 residues long. Germline CDR1 and CDR2: KGHDR and SFDVKD. The CDR3 here is CATSGPTDIEQFF. The CDR3 region has the DNA TGTGCCACCAGTGGACCCACGGACATTGAGCAGTTCTTC.

This clonotype was observed a single time. The genes are TRBV19 and TRBJ2-2; weak D call: TRBD1 (6 bases). Germline V gives CDR1 LNHDA, CDR2 SQIVND (reference sequence). V was trimmed by 3 bases and J by 7 bases, leaving 6 bases between them. The CDR3 covers 12 residues. This CDR3 is CASSMGHGELFF. CDR3 nucleotide sequence: TGTGCCAGTAGTATGGGACACGGGGAGCTGTTTTTT.

This clonotype appeared a single time. This chain connects TRBV19 to TRBJ2-6, with D possibly TRBD2 on 6 matching bases. Germline-derived CDR1 and CDR2 are LNHDA and SQIVND (reference sequence). Trimming stripped 4 bases from V and 4 bases from J, with 14 bases between. CDR3 size: 16 residues. The CDR3 nucleotides are TGTGCCAGTAGTACGGGACTCTTCTCCGGGGCCAACGTCCTGACTTTC. Translation: CASSTGLFSGANVLTF.

The CDR3 loop is CASSLGLARGTNEQFF. Written as DNA, the CDR3 is TGCGCCAGCAGCCTGGGACTAGCGCGGGGGACGAATGAGCAGTTCTTC. The chain has TRBV4-1 and TRBJ2-1, with TRBD2 matching over 10 bases. Trimming cost V 4 bases and J 7 bases; bases outside gene matches: 10. The CDR3 has 16 amino acids. Germline-derived CDR1 and CDR2 are MGHRA and YSYEKL.

The chain couples TRBV12-3 or TRBV12-4 to TRBJ1-2, with D unclear. The CDR3 spans 14 residues. The germline V and J ends were trimmed by 3 bases and 6 bases, with 14 bases remaining between them. CDR3 sequence: CASSFSRGWDGYTF. CDR3 sequence (DNA): TGTGCCAGCAGTTTTAGCCGTGGCTGGGATGGCTACACCTTC.

The chain has TRBV5-1 and TRBJ2-1; D call uncertain. This CDR3 is 16 amino acids long. Trimming removed 6 bases from V and 4 bases from J, with 20 bases in between. Looked up from germline, CDR1 is SGHRS and CDR2 is YFSETQ. The CDR3 nucleotides read TGCGCCAGCACCCGGACGGACCCTCTACGGTACAATGAGCAGTTCTTC. It is translated as CASTRTDPLRYNEQFF.

The rearrangement joins TRBV12-3 or TRBV12-4 to TRBJ2-2; D perhaps matches TRBD1 (5 bases). V lost 6 bases, J lost 3 bases, and 8 bases lay in between. CDR3 length: 13 amino acids. CDR3 coding DNA: TGTGCCAGCAGCCCCAGGGACACCGGGGAGCTGTTTTTT. As protein: CASSPRDTGELFF.

The chain employs TRBV5-1 and TRBJ2-7; D remains unclear. The CDR3 consists of 14 residues. Trimming shortened V by 1 base and J by 0 bases, and 8 bases separated the two germline ends. The germline CDR1 and CDR2 sequences are SGHRS and YFSETQ. The DNA for the CDR3 is TGCGCCAGCAGCTTGACCGTCGGCTCCTACGAGCAGTACTTC. It yields the protein CASSLTVGSYEQYF.

As to this clonotype: Its ends do not fully match the called genes, so a read error is possible. V and J are TRBV20-1 and TRBJ2-1; maybe TRBD1 (5 bases). The germline V gene encodes CDR1 DFQATT and CDR2 SNEGSKA (reference sequence). There are 12 residues in the CDR3. CDR3 in amino acids: CSARDSVVEQFF. The CDR3, as DNA: TGCAGTGCTCGAGACAGTGTAGTTGAGCAGTTCTTC.

V and J are TRBV12-5 and TRBJ1-2; D remains unclear. The V end was cut by 6 bases, the J end by 5 bases, with 7 bases between. Germline lookup yields CDR1 LGHNT and CDR2 FRNRAP. This CDR3 contains 11 residues. Written as DNA, the CDR3 is TGTGCTAGTGGCGACTTTTATGGCTACACCTTC. As protein: CASGDFYGYTF.

The chain has TRBV6-5 and TRBJ1-2; D not certain. This CDR3 spans 12 amino acids. V lost 5 bases and J lost 4, with 8 bases in between. Germline CDR1 MNHEY, CDR2 SVGAGI. The CDR3 is CASSPDLYGYTF. The CDR3 bases are TGTGCCAGCAGTCCGGACCTCTATGGCTACACCTTC.

The gene calls are TRBV11-2 and TRBJ2-5, with a weak D call TRBD2 (5 bases). This CDR3 spans 15 amino acids. The ends were cut back, 1 base at V and 1 base at J, with 10 bases in the middle. The germline V gene has CDR1 SGHAT and CDR2 FQNNGV. Written as DNA, the CDR3 is TGTGCCAGCAGCTTAGGGGCGGGCGTCCAAGAGACCCAGTACTTC. Its translation: CASSLGAGVQETQYF.

The V and J genes are TRBV7-6 and TRBJ1-1, with a tentative D call TRBD1 (5 bases). This CDR3 contains 15 residues. Looked up from germline, CDR1 is SGHVS and CDR2 is FNYEAQ. V lost 5 bases and J 4 bases, leaving 17 bases between the germline ends. The CDR3 spells CASSLSIGEFTEAFF. CDR3 DNA: TGTGCCAGCAGCCTAAGCATAGGGGAGTTCACTGAAGCTTTCTTT.

The chain's CDR3 is CASSVAAGTTEAFF. In DNA form, the CDR3 reads TGTGCCAGCAGCGTAGCCGCAGGAACCACTGAAGCTTTCTTT. The chain is built from TRBV9 and TRBJ1-1; the D is unclear. The germline gives CDR1 SGDLS, CDR2 YYNGEE. The CDR3 is 14 residues long. The V end was cut by 0 bases, the J end by 4 bases, with 10 bases between.